This T cell receptor (beta chain) was sequenced during a study of T cells in Graves' hyperthyroidism and ophthalmopathy. Losses at the gene ends were 5 bases for V and 1 base for J; bases not matched to a gene: 7. The CDR3 spans 16 residues. This clonotype was seen more than once but under ten times. The antigen is not known. General observations from the study: Blood also showed most of the thyroid clonotypes that were expanded above 0.001.

Every diagnosis used clinical symptoms, serum thyroxine and TRAb, thyroid ultrasound and orbital computed tomography. Amplification targeted TCR beta CDR3 regions from RNA transcripts. An initial round of RT-PCR targeting the TCR CDR3 relied on the HTBI primer set. TCRdb reprocessed the multiplex PCR reads with MiXCR, giving one entry per CDR3 protein. The data show a few hundred thousand distinct CDR3 sequences, 12% to 15% seen once. This sequence was found in a woman younger than 30 with Graves' hyperthyroidism. The chain is built from TRBV12-3 or TRBV12-4 and TRBJ2-7; 11 nucleotides align to TRBD2. Sequencing input: blood. DNA of the CDR3: TGTGCCAGCAGTAAACGGACTAGCGGGTCTTCCTACGAGCAGTACTTC. Its protein product is CASSKRTSGSSYEQYF.